Below are 23 T cell receptor beta chains sequenced from a single sample in a study of T cell clonotyping in hematopoietic cell transplantation. This table comes from immunoSEQ multiplex PCR, and its TCRdb copy is limited to in-frame clones, with some not included. The repertoire holds about 27,000 clones, with more than 90% as singletons. Sequenced material: peripheral blood mononuclear cells. These receptors were obtained from a man aged 45-65 years in good health. Some clones in this sample may be carry-over from other donors' samples.

The chain recombines TRBV28 with TRBJ1-2; unclear D gene. The CDR3 consists of 11 residues. Trimming took off 5 bases at V and 6 bases at J, with 7 bases between the two ends. CDR1 and CDR2 (germline): MDHEN, SYDVKM. Here the CDR3 DNA reads TGTGCCAGCAGTGAAAAGAATGGCTACACCTTC. It codes for CASSEKNGYTF.

This clone was found once. This chain connects TRBV5-6 to TRBJ1-6; the D is unclear. Trimming took off 4 bases at V and 4 bases at J, with 12 bases between the two ends. The germline CDR1 and CDR2 sequences are SGHDT and YYEEEE. This CDR3 comprises 15 residues. This CDR3 reads CASSILRDYNSPLHF. DNA of the CDR3: TGTGCCAGCAGCATTTTAAGGGATTATAATTCACCCCTCCACTTT.

The V and J genes are TRBV7-2 and TRBJ1-2; 7 bases align to TRBD1. The CDR3 has 15 residues. Germline lookup yields CDR1 SGHTA and CDR2 FQGNSA. V trimming: 5 bases; J trimming: 7 bases; junction bases outside the gene matches: 13. The CDR3 is CASSAEQGFPTGYTF. The CDR3 DNA reads TGTGCCAGCAGCGCCGAACAGGGGTTCCCTACTGGCTACACCTTC.

The genes are TRBV29-1 and TRBJ2-3, with unresolved D. CDR3 length: 14 amino acids. V gave up 3 bases and J gave up 1 base, with 11 bases separating them. Germline CDR1 is SQVTM and CDR2 is ANQGSEA. The CDR3, as DNA: TGCAGCGTTGATAAACGGTCTGGCACAGATACGCAGTATTTT. Translation gives CSVDKRSGTDTQYF.

The rearrangement uses TRBV6-1 and TRBJ2-7, with 9 bases fitting TRBD2. With 0 bases clipped from V and 3 bases from J, the junction kept 3 bases outside the gene matches. CDR1 MNHNS and CDR2 SASEGT come from the germline V gene. The CDR3 extends over 15 amino acids. The CDR3 reads CASSEASGGGYEQYF. CDR3 nucleotides: TGTGCCAGCAGTGAAGCTAGCGGGGGAGGCTACGAGCAGTACTTC.

The chain uses TRBV6-5 and TRBJ1-5; D not certain. The CDR3 totals 15 residues. CDR1 is MNHEY, CDR2 SVGAGI, per germline. V was clipped by 6 bases and J by 1 base, with 13 bases between them. CDR3 sequence reads: CASSRGPGSNQPQHF. CDR3 DNA: TGTGCCAGCAGCCGAGGACCGGGGAGCAATCAGCCCCAGCATTTT.

The CDR3 sequence: CSATQGTSGNTIYF. CDR3 DNA sequence: TGCAGCGCAACACAGGGGACCTCTGGAAACACCATATATTTT. The chain recombines TRBV29-1 with TRBJ1-3, with TRBD1 identical over 7 bases. V was pared by 7 bases and J by 0 bases, with 6 bases of the junction left unmatched. This CDR3 is built from 14 residues. Germline V lookup: CDR1 SQVTM, CDR2 ANQGSEA.

This rearrangement joins TRBV30 to TRBJ1-5; D unclear. The CDR3 is made up of 14 amino acids. V was shortened by 0 bases and J by 7 bases, with 13 bases between the two germline ends. Germline lookup yields CDR1 GTSNPN and CDR2 SVGIG (reference sequence). The CDR3 reads CAWSVNGDRQPQHF. CDR3 bases: TGTGCCTGGAGTGTTAATGGGGATCGCCAGCCCCAGCATTTT.

V gene TRBV12-5 combines with J gene TRBJ1-5; no reliable D call. V was clipped by 1 base and J by 5 bases, with 15 bases between them. Germline CDR1 is LGHNT and CDR2 is FRNRAP. The CDR3 extends over 16 amino acids. The CDR3 sequence is CASGLGRNLVDQPQHF. Written as DNA, the CDR3 is TGTGCTAGTGGTTTGGGCCGTAATTTGGTCGATCAGCCCCAGCATTTT.

The V call is TRBV7-8, the J call TRBJ1-2; D uncertain. This CDR3 has 12 residues. Trimming shortened V by 5 bases and J by 8 bases, and 12 bases separated the two germline ends. CDR1 and CDR2 from the germline V gene are SGHVS and FQNEAQ. CDR3 amino acids: CASSERLWGYTF. Here the CDR3 DNA reads TGTGCCAGCAGCGAAAGACTCTGGGGCTACACCTTC.

This clone was recorded once. V is TRBV4-1 and J is TRBJ1-1, with D hard to call. The V and J ends lost 1 base and 1 base respectively, with 10 bases between them. The CDR3 length is 15 residues. Germline assignment: CDR1 MGHRA and CDR2 YSYEKL. CDR3 DNA: TGCGCCAGCAGCCAAGCCGGAGGGCGGAACACTGAAGCTTTCTTT. This gives the protein CASSQAGGRNTEAFF.

Here the CDR3 reads CASRPGQGSLSPLHF. CDR3 in DNA: TGTGCCAGCAGACCGGGACAGGGGTCGCTTTCACCCCTCCACTTT. The chain has TRBV6-5 and TRBJ1-6, with TRBD1 matching 10 bases. The CDR3 contains 15 residues. The germline V gene has CDR1 MNHEY and CDR2 SVGAGI. Unmatched junction bases numbered 8, after V lost 6 bases and J lost 9 bases.

This clone appeared a single time. CDR3 nucleotides: TGTGCCAGCACCCTTCGGCGGGGGGAAACCGGGGAGCTGTTTTTT. Amino acids: CASTLRRGETGELFF. The chain couples TRBV7-9 to TRBJ2-2; 8 nucleotides align to TRBD2. Germline V gives CDR1 SEHNR, CDR2 FQNEAQ (reference sequence). V shed 7 bases and J 5 bases; nucleotides not matched to a gene: 9. The CDR3 has 15 residues.

This clone was seen a single time. J is TRBJ1-2 and V is TRBV14; D is perhaps TRBD1 (5 bases). The V gene lost 1 base and the J gene lost 5 bases, with 14 bases spanning the gap. Germline V gene lookup returns CDR1 SGHDN and CDR2 FVKESK. CDR3 length: 15 amino acids. In nucleotides, the CDR3 is TGTGCCAGCAGCCAAGTTGGGGGAGTGGGTTATGGCTACACCTTC. Encoded protein: CASSQVGGVGYGYTF. Full variable domain (rest looked up from reference TRBV14 and TRBJ1-2): EAGVTQFPSHSVIEKGQTVTLRCDPISGHDNLYWYRRVMGKEIKFLLHFVKESKQDESGMPNNRFLAERTGGTYSTLKVQPAELEDSGVYFCASSQVGGVGYGYTFGSGTRLTVV.

The rearrangement links TRBV11-2 to TRBJ2-5, with D perhaps TRBD2 (6 bases). The germline gives CDR1 SGHAT, CDR2 FQNNGV. The V end was cut by 5 bases, the J end by 5 bases, with 9 bases between. The CDR3 spans 12 residues. CDR3 sequence reads: CASSLARETQYF. CDR3 in DNA: TGTGCCAGCAGCCTAGCGCGTGAGACCCAGTACTTC.

The chain links TRBV11-3 to TRBJ1-5, with D maybe TRBD1 (6 bases). The V gene's germline CDR1 is SGHNT and CDR2 YENEEA. The CDR3 has 15 residues. Trimming pared 7 bases from V and 0 bases from J, leaving 13 bases between. Here the CDR3 DNA reads TGTGCCAGCACCCCGCAGGGGAATAGCAATCAGCCCCAGCATTTT. Its translation is CASTPQGNSNQPQHF.

The gene calls are TRBV7-2 and TRBJ1-5; D is unresolved. CDR1 is SGHTA and CDR2 is FQGNSA in the germline V gene. The V end lost 5 bases, the J end lost 8 bases, and 16 bases lay between the germline ends. This CDR3 contains 14 residues. The CDR3 sequence: CASSPWEALEPQHF. The CDR3 DNA is TGTGCCAGCAGCCCTTGGGAGGCCTTGGAGCCCCAGCATTTT. Combining the CDR3 with reference TRBV7-2 and TRBJ1-5 gives the whole variable domain GAGVSQSPSNKVTEKGKDVELRCDPISGHTALYWYRQSLGQGLEFLIYFQGNSAPDKSGLPSDRFSAERTGGSVSTLTIQRTQQEDSAVYLCASSPWEALEPQHFGDGTRLSIL.

This sequence joins TRBV18 and TRBJ2-7, with a tentative D call TRBD1 (5 bases). The CDR3 length is 13 residues. V was clipped by 2 bases and J by 3 bases, with 8 bases between them. In germline, CDR1 is KGHSH, CDR2 LQKENI. The CDR3 nucleotides read TGTGCCAGCTCACCAAACAGGAACTACGAGCAGTACTTC. This gives the protein CASSPNRNYEQYF.

This clone came up once. V is TRBV11-2 and J is TRBJ1-5; TRBD1 is a possible D gene (5 bases). Germline V gene lookup returns CDR1 SGHAT and CDR2 FQNNGV. This CDR3 contains 16 residues. Trimming removed 3 bases at V and 4 bases at J, with 16 bases between. The CDR3 region has the DNA TGTGCCAGCAGCTTGCGGACCGGGGGTGGTAATCAGCCCCAGCATTTT. It is translated as CASSLRTGGGNQPQHF.

This chain uses TRBV5-1 with TRBJ2-3; D not resolved. CDR1 is SGHRS, CDR2 YFSETQ, per germline. This CDR3 is built from 14 residues. Between the trimmed V and J ends, which lost 9 bases and 2 bases, there was a span of 16 bases. The CDR3 DNA sequence: TGCGCCACTTCTACGAACGGCCTCACAGATACGCAGTATTTT. Translation gives CATSTNGLTDTQYF.

The rearrangement uses TRBV30 and TRBJ1-4, with TRBD1 as a possible D gene (6 bases). Trimming stripped 0 bases from V and 4 bases from J, with 9 bases between. The germline V gene has CDR1 GTSNPN and CDR2 SVGIG (reference sequence). This CDR3 spans 14 amino acids. The CDR3 reads CAWSVRRGNEKLFF. CDR3 nucleotide sequence: TGTGCCTGGAGTGTACGCAGGGGTAATGAAAAACTGTTTTTT.

V gene TRBV7-2 combines with J gene TRBJ1-4; D is unresolved. CDR1 and CDR2 from the germline V gene are SGHTA and FQGNSA. Trimming removed 2 bases from V and 8 bases from J, with 9 bases in between. The CDR3 consists of 13 residues. The CDR3 DNA is TGTGCCAGCAGCTTATTTAGGGAGGAAAAACTGTTTTTT. Translation: CASSLFREEKLFF. Using reference TRBV7-2 and TRBJ1-4 for the parts outside the CDR3, the full variable domain is GAGVSQSPSNKVTEKGKDVELRCDPISGHTALYWYRQSLGQGLEFLIYFQGNSAPDKSGLPSDRFSAERTGGSVSTLTIQRTQQEDSAVYLCASSLFREEKLFFGSGTQLSVL.

In this sample, this clone turned up a few times. The rearrangement joins TRBV30 to TRBJ1-5; no firm D call. Germline V gives CDR1 GTSNPN, CDR2 SVGIG (reference sequence). The length of the CDR3 is 15 residues. V was trimmed by 0 bases and J by 2 bases, leaving 11 bases between them. The CDR3 DNA sequence: TGTGCCTGGAGTGTAGCGGGAAATGGCAATCAGCCCCAGCATTTT. Protein sequence: CAWSVAGNGNQPQHF.